What follows are 5 T cell receptor beta chains derived from one specimen sequenced in a study of T cells in Graves' hyperthyroidism and ophthalmopathy. There were TCR beta CDR3 regions amplified from RNA transcripts. The primer set for the first-round RT-PCR of the TCR CDR3 was HTBI. TCRdb re-derived calls from the multiplex PCR reads in MiXCR, one entry per CDR3 protein. The repertoire includes 600,000 to 800,000 distinct CDR3 sequences, approximately 36% of them detected once, and more than 25% sits in the top ten. The source material was blood. These receptors came from a woman in her thirties or forties with Graves' hyperthyroidism.

In this sample, this clonotype turned up many times. The rearrangement uses TRBV7-9 and TRBJ1-2; no firm D call. With 3 bases removed from V and 6 bases from J, the gap between germline ends came to 8 bases. Germline V lookup: CDR1 SEHNR, CDR2 FQNEAQ (reference sequence). The CDR3 is 12 residues long. CDR3 sequence: CASSFTEDGYTF. The CDR3 DNA reads TGTGCCAGCAGCTTCACAGAGGATGGCTACACCTTC.

The CDR3 DNA is TGTGCCAGTAGTATGGGAAGCTCCTACGAGCAGTACTTC. Its protein product is CASSMGSSYEQYF. The V and J genes are TRBV19 and TRBJ2-7; D gene uncertain. This CDR3 spans 13 amino acids. Germline lookup yields CDR1 LNHDA and CDR2 SQIVND (reference sequence). Trimming removed 3 bases at V and 0 bases at J, with 6 bases between.

This clonotype was picked up many times. The rearrangement links TRBV25-1 to TRBJ2-5; D possibly corresponds to TRBD2 (7 bases). The V end lost 4 bases, the J end lost 0 bases, and 24 bases lay between the germline ends. The CDR3 extends over 19 amino acids. CDR1 is MGHDK, CDR2 SYGVNS, per germline. The CDR3 sequence is CASSAWGGRADSYQETQYF. The DNA for the CDR3 is TGTGCCAGCAGTGCGTGGGGGGGCCGCGCCGATTCTTACCAAGAGACCCAGTACTTC. Combining the CDR3 with reference TRBV25-1 and TRBJ2-5 gives the whole variable domain EADIYQTPRYLVIGTGKKITLECSQTMGHDKMYWYQQDPGMELHLIHYSYGVNSTEKGDLSSESTVSRIRTEHFPLTLESARPSHTSQYLCASSAWGGRADSYQETQYFGPGTRLLVL.

The rearrangement joins TRBV30 to TRBJ1-5, with D possibly being TRBD1 (5 bases). Germline V gene lookup returns CDR1 GTSNPN and CDR2 SVGIG (reference sequence). The CDR3 runs to 14 residues. Trimming shortened V by 0 bases and J by 5 bases, and 11 bases separated the two germline ends. The CDR3 DNA reads TGTGCCTGGAGTGTTGGGCAGGGAGATCAGCCCCAGCATTTT. This translates into CAWSVGQGDQPQHF. The variable domain in full, with the rest retrieved from reference TRBV30 and TRBJ1-5, is SQTIHQWPATLVQPVGSPLSLECTVEGTSNPNLYWYRQAAGRGLQLLFYSVGIGQISSEVPQNLSASRPQDRQFILSSKKLLLSDSGFYLCAWSVGQGDQPQHFGDGTRLSIL.

V gene TRBV28 combines with J gene TRBJ1-5; D ambiguous. Germline V gene lookup returns CDR1 MDHEN and CDR2 SYDVKM. The CDR3 loop spans 14 amino acids. Trimming stripped 3 bases from V and 3 bases from J, with 9 bases between. CDR3 sequence (DNA): TGTGCCAGCAGTTTGGATGCAGCCAATCAGCCCCAGCATTTT. It yields the protein CASSLDAANQPQHF.